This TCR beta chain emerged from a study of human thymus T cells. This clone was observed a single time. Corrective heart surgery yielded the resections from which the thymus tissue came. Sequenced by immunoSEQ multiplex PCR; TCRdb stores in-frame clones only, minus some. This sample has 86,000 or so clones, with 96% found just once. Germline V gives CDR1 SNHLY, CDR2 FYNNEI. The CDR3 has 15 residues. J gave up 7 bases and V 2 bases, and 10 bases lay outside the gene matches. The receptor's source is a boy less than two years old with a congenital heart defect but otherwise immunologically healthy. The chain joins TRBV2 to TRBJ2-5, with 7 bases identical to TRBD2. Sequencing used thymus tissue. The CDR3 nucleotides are TGTGCCAGCAGTGAACTAGCGGCCCCGGAAAGGACCCAGTACTTC. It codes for CASSELAAPERTQYF.